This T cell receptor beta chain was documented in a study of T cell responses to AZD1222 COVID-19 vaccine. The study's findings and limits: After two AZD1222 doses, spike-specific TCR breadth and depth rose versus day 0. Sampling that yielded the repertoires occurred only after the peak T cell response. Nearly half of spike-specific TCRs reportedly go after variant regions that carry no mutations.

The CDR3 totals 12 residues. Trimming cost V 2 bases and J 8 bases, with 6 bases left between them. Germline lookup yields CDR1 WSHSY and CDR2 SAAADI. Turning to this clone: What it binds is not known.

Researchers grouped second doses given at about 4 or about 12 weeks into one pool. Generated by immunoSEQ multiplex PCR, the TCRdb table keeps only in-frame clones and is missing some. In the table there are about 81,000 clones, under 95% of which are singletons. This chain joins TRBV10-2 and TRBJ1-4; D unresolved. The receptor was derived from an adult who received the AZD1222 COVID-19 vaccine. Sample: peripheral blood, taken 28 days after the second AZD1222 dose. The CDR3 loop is CASSEVPEKLFF. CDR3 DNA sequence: TGCGCCAGCAGTGAGGTGCCGGAAAAACTGTTTTTT.